This T cell receptor beta chain was sequenced for a study of blood T cell repertoires in COVID-19. The wider study: Acute-phase and convalescent COVID-19 samples originated in the United States, Italy and Spain. The cDNA or gDNA used as material had been derived from T cells, B-cell-depleted T cells, or PBMCs.

The V gene's germline CDR1 is SEHNR and CDR2 FQNEAQ (reference sequence). J lost 4 bases, V lost 4 bases, and 3 bases had no gene match. This CDR3 has 14 amino acids. Authors' analysis steps: Reference gene primer amplification in the assay estimated nucleated cell counts. TCRdb keeps only in-frame clones here, not all; method: immunoSEQ multiplex PCR. The V and J calls and the clone size are those of that table, but D and trimming were determined from the DNA. The table includes 90,000 to 140,000 clones, about 86% detected once. This receptor was obtained from a man at least 80 years old with acute or convalescent COVID-19. The specimen sequenced was peripheral blood. The chain is built from TRBV7-9 and TRBJ2-3, with 9 nucleotides matching TRBD1. This chain's CDR3 is CASSSDRGADTQYF. The DNA of the CDR3 is TGTGCCAGCAGCTCGGACAGGGGTGCAGATACGCAGTATTTT.